A single sample gave rise to the 24 T cell receptor beta chains below, sequenced in a study of shared clonotypes between healthy human individuals. TCRdb keeps only in-frame clones here, not all; method: immunoSEQ multiplex PCR. Here the sample spans roughly 500,000 clones, 79% being singletons. Input material: PBMCs. Receptors were obtained from a woman in her forties in good health. Some clones in this sample may be carry-over from other donors' samples.

The J gene is TRBJ2-7, the V gene TRBV5-4, with a weak D call TRBD2 (5 bases). V lost 3 bases and J 3 bases, leaving 10 bases between the germline ends. Germline V gives CDR1 SGHNT, CDR2 YYREEE (reference sequence). There are 13 residues in the CDR3. The CDR3, as DNA: TGTGCCAGCAGCTATACCGGGAACTACGAGCAGTACTTC. Its translation: CASSYTGNYEQYF.

V gene TRBV5-4 combines with J gene TRBJ2-2; 8 positions match TRBD2. The CDR3 consists of 16 residues. Germline-derived CDR1 and CDR2 are SGHNT and YYREEE (reference sequence). With 1 base clipped from V and 4 bases from J, the junction kept 6 bases outside the gene matches. In nucleotides, the CDR3 is TGTGCCAGCAGCTTGCAGCGGGAGTTAGGCACCGGGGAGCTGTTTTTT. Its protein product is CASSLQRELGTGELFF.

This clone was recorded only once. The chain employs TRBV5-1 and TRBJ2-7; D could derive from TRBD1 or TRBD2 (5 bases each). The CDR3 runs to 14 residues. V was cut by 7 bases and J by 0 bases, with 14 bases left in between. In germline, CDR1 is SGHRS, CDR2 YFSETQ. The CDR3 nucleotides are TGCGCCAGCCGGCTAGACGGGGCCTCCTACGAGCAGTACTTC. Translated, it gives CASRLDGASYEQYF.

This chain connects TRBV2 to TRBJ2-7; 8 positions match TRBD1. The ends lost 6 bases at V and 6 bases at J; junction bases unmatched: 4. The CDR3 is 12 residues long. CDR1 and CDR2 (germline): SNHLY, FYNNEI. CDR3: CASRGDRREQYF. CDR3 bases: TGTGCCAGCAGGGGGGACAGGCGCGAGCAGTACTTC.

The V call is TRBV7-8, the J call TRBJ2-7; D unresolved. V shed 5 bases and J shed 5 bases, with 13 bases lying between them. Germline V gene lookup returns CDR1 SGHVS and CDR2 FQNEAQ. CDR3 length: 13 residues. CDR3 protein: CASSLSSIHEQYF. The CDR3 coding sequence is TGTGCCAGCAGCCTCTCCTCCATCCACGAGCAGTACTTC.

Notes on this clone: The germline gene is not matched at one end of the junction; a read error may be the cause. The chain recombines TRBV27 with TRBJ2-7; possible D gene TRBD2, 6 bases. The CDR3 extends over 14 amino acids. Germline CDR1 and CDR2: MNHEY and SMNVEV (reference sequence). The DNA of the CDR3 is TGTGCCAGCAGTTTGGATAGCGGATTCTACGAGCAGCACTTC. Translating it yields CASSLDSGFYEQHF.

V gene TRBV29-1 combines with J gene TRBJ2-2; 10 bases line up with TRBD1. The germline gives CDR1 SQVTM, CDR2 ANQGSEA. With V trimmed by 4 bases and J by 4 bases, 6 bases remained unmatched. The CDR3 contains 15 residues. Here the CDR3 DNA reads TGCAGCGTTGCCCCGGGACAGGGGTTCACCGGGGAGCTGTTTTTT. Protein sequence: CSVAPGQGFTGELFF.

This rearrangement joins TRBV4-1 to TRBJ1-2; a weak D match, TRBD1 (6 bases). Germline CDR1 and CDR2: MGHRA and YSYEKL. Trimming removed 1 base at V and 5 bases at J, with 17 bases between. This CDR3 region has 16 residues. The CDR3 region is CASSQGGPSGWYGYTF. The CDR3 DNA sequence: TGCGCCAGCAGCCAAGGGGGGCCCAGCGGTTGGTATGGCTACACCTTC.

This clone was found a few times. V usage is TRBV9 and J usage is TRBJ2-2; 13 bases match TRBD2. The CDR3 has 18 residues. Germline V gives CDR1 SGDLS, CDR2 YYNGEE. V dropped 1 base and J dropped 4; count of bases not matched to a gene: 7. CDR3 DNA: TGTGCCAGCAGCGTACACCCGCGACTAGCGGGGGGCACCGGGGAGCTGTTTTTT. Its translation: CASSVHPRLAGGTGELFF.

This sequence joins TRBV7-8 and TRBJ1-1; D gene unclear. CDR1 is SGHVS, CDR2 FQNEAQ, per germline. The CDR3 loop spans 13 amino acids. Trimming took 5 bases from V and 1 from J, leaving 8 bases between them. CDR3 loop: CASSARTNTEAFF. The CDR3 nucleotides read TGTGCCAGCAGCGCGCGGACGAACACTGAAGCTTTCTTT.

The gene calls are TRBV7-9 and TRBJ2-5; no reliable D call. The DNA end lines up better with TRBJ2-7; the J call may be wrong. Looked up from germline, CDR1 is SEHNR and CDR2 is FQNEAQ (reference sequence). The length of the CDR3 is 14 residues. CDR3 protein: CASSLQRSSYEQYF. The CDR3 coding sequence is TGTGCCAGCAGCTTGCAACGGAGCTCCTACGAGCAGTACTTC.

V gene TRBV6-6 combines with J gene TRBJ2-2, with a weak D call TRBD1 (6 bases). CDR3 length: 13 amino acids. CDR1 and CDR2 from the germline V gene are MNHNY and SVGAGI (reference sequence). Trimming stripped 10 bases from V and 7 bases from J, with 16 bases between. The CDR3 DNA reads TGTGCCATGAAAGGGGGTTCAGGCGGGGAGCTGTTTTTT. Encoded protein: CAMKGGSGGELFF.

The genes are TRBV29-1 and TRBJ2-1; TRBD2 aligns across 12 bases. The CDR3 runs to 14 residues. CDR1 is SQVTM and CDR2 is ANQGSEA in the germline V gene. CDR3 sequence (DNA): TGCAGTGACTGGACTAGCGGGGTATACAATGAGCAGTTCTTC. The encoded protein is CSDWTSGVYNEQFF.

The chain couples TRBV13 to TRBJ2-5; D may be TRBD1 (6 bases). Trimming shortened V by 4 bases and J by 0 bases, and 15 bases separated the two germline ends. The CDR3 spans 16 residues. Germline CDR1 PRHDT, CDR2 FYEKMQ (reference sequence). The CDR3 DNA follows: TGTGCCAGCAGCTACAGGGAGAGGACGGACCAAGAGACCCAGTACTTC. Translated: CASSYRERTDQETQYF.

The chain couples TRBV6-6 to TRBJ2-5; tentatively, D is TRBD1 (5 bases). The J call is in doubt because the DNA end fits TRBJ2-7 better. This CDR3 has 14 residues. CDR1 MNHNY and CDR2 SVGAGI come from the germline V gene (reference sequence). The CDR3 region is CASSDRPEVYEQYF. The CDR3, as DNA: TGTGCCAGCAGTGACAGACCTGAGGTCTACGAGCAGTACTTC.

The rearrangement uses TRBV2 and TRBJ1-4; the D gene is possibly TRBD1 (5 bases). The CDR3 covers 14 residues. Trimming took 10 bases from V and 10 from J, leaving 22 bases between them. Germline V CDR1 and CDR2: SNHLY, FYNNEI. DNA of the CDR3: TGTGCCACCGGCTCGGACCTTGGGCAGGGAAAACTGTTTTTT. It specifies CATGSDLGQGKLFF.

V gene TRBV23-1 combines with J gene TRBJ1-1; D may be TRBD1 (6 bases). TRBV23-1 is filed as an ORF, its function uncertain. Deletions cut 2 bases from V and 3 bases from J, with 16 bases between. The CDR3 loop spans 16 amino acids. DNA of the CDR3: TGCGCCAGCAGTCAACCTGGACAGAACCACTACACTGAAGCTTTCTTT. Translation gives CASSQPGQNHYTEAFF.

Worth noting for this clone: At the DNA level, this CDR3 is encoded by other sequences in the same sample as well. The chain is built from TRBV28 and TRBJ2-7, with 7 positions matching TRBD1. From germline, CDR1 is MDHEN and CDR2 SYDVKM. The CDR3 has 12 amino acids. The junction had 1 base not matched to a gene; V was cut back by 4 bases and J by 4 bases. CDR3: CASSSGGYEQYF. The CDR3 bases are TGTGCCAGCAGTTCAGGGGGTTACGAGCAGTACTTC.

The V and J genes are TRBV7-2 and TRBJ2-7; D uncertain. CDR1 and CDR2 (germline): SGHTA, FQGNSA. The CDR3 has 13 amino acids. V was shortened by 5 bases and J by 2 bases, with 10 bases between the two germline ends. This CDR3 reads CASSLRLAYEQYF. DNA of the CDR3: TGTGCCAGCAGCCTCCGGCTAGCCTACGAGCAGTACTTC.

This clone was counted between two and nine times. The chain employs TRBV4-1 and TRBJ1-5; 7 bases agree with TRBD1. The V gene's germline CDR1 is MGHRA and CDR2 YSYEKL. Germline trimming cut 0 bases from V and 3 bases from J; bases unmatched to any gene: 8. The CDR3 is 17 residues long. The CDR3 is CASSQDRGRGINQPQHF. CDR3 bases: TGCGCCAGCAGCCAAGATCGCGGCAGGGGGATCAATCAGCCCCAGCATTTT.

This sequence joins TRBV11-2 and TRBJ2-2, with D possibly TRBD2 on 7 matching bases. Germline values: CDR1 SGHAT, CDR2 FQNNGV. Trimming took 2 bases from V and 3 from J, leaving 19 bases between them. CDR3 size: 18 residues. The DNA for the CDR3 is TGTGCCAGCAGCTTACCCTGGGGGCGGGCGGGAGACACCGGGGAGCTGTTTTTT. Protein sequence: CASSLPWGRAGDTGELFF.

The chain employs TRBV28 and TRBJ2-2, with 7 bases fitting TRBD1. The CDR3 has 16 residues. Trimming cost V 5 bases and J 9 bases; bases outside gene matches: 15. Germline V lookup: CDR1 MDHEN, CDR2 SYDVKM. Written as DNA, the CDR3 is TGTGCCAGCAGTCCCCAGTGGACAGGCGCTATAAGGGAGCTGTTTTTT. Protein product: CASSPQWTGAIRELFF.

The chain has TRBV29-1 and TRBJ2-1; 9 nucleotides align to TRBD2. The trim removed 5 bases at V and 3 bases at J, leaving 8 bases unmatched. The CDR3 is made up of 15 amino acids. Germline V gives CDR1 SQVTM, CDR2 ANQGSEA. The CDR3 sequence: CSVQIAGVIYNEQFF. As DNA, the CDR3 is TGCAGCGTTCAGATAGCGGGAGTTATCTACAATGAGCAGTTCTTC.

The chain has TRBV21-1 and TRBJ2-1; no DNA check was done on the table's D call, TRBD1. TRBV21-1 is given as a pseudogene. The length of the CDR3 is 16 residues. The CDR3 reads CASSRPPGQGNNEQFF. CDR3 nucleotide sequence: TGTGCCAGCAGCAGACCCCCGGGACAGGGCAACAATGAGCAGTTCTTC.